This T cell receptor (beta chain) was sequenced during a study of immune characterization of retroperitoneal liposarcoma. There are 13 residues in the CDR3. V shed 5 bases and J shed 9 bases, with 15 bases lying between them. The table lists this clonotype with many counts. Using its own MiXCR run on the PCR reads, TCRdb lists one record per CDR3 protein. The repertoire holds 8,000 to 11,000 distinct CDR3 sequences, with around 30% as singletons. The sample was tumor tissue. This clonotype was sampled from a female donor with retroperitoneal liposarcoma. The chain employs TRBV12-3 or TRBV12-4 and TRBJ2-3, with D perhaps matching TRBD1 or TRBD2 (7 bases each). CDR3 sequence: CASSGARGGTQYF. CDR3 in DNA: TGTGCCAGCAGTGGGGCCAGGGGGGGGACGCAGTATTTT.